Included here is one T cell receptor (beta chain) sequence, with context. Its antigen is not identified. The data derive from a study of blood T cells in healthy people across ages. The overall study: Using template switching, researchers captured about one barcoded beta molecule for each two T cells. Study-wide results and caveats: The study found more naive CD4+ cells and higher diversity in long-lived than aged donors.

Combining a sample-barcoded 5' primer with a J-beta primer mix, a second PCR ran for about 7 to 11 cycles. TCRdb analysed the 5' RACE reads with MiXCR anew, one entry per CDR3 protein. Counted here are about 800,000 distinct CDR3 sequences, 55% to 70% occurring once; the ten biggest clones make up 20% to 25%. In germline, CDR1 is SQVTM, CDR2 ANQGSEA. Trimming took 5 bases from V and 0 from J, leaving 7 bases between them. CDR3 size: 12 residues. Material: blood. The clonotype comes from a man between 25 and 39 years old in good health. V and J are TRBV29-1 and TRBJ2-5; no reliable D call. The CDR3 sequence is CSVNANQETQYF. The CDR3, as DNA: TGCAGCGTTAATGCAAACCAAGAGACCCAGTACTTC.